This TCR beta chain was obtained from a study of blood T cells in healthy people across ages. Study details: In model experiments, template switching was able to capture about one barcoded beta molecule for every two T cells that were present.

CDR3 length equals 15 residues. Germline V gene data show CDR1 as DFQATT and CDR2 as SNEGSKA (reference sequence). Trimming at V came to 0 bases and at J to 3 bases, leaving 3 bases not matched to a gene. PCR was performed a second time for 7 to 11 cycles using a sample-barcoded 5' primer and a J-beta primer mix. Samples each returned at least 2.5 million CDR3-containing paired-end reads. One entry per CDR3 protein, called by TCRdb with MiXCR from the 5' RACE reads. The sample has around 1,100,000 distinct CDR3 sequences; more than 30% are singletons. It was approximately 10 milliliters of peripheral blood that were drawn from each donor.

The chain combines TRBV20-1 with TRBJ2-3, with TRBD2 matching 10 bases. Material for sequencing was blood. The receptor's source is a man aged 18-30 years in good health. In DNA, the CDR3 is TGCAGTGCTAGAGATCCACTAGCGGGGACAGATACGCAGTATTTT. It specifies CSARDPLAGTDTQYF.